This T cell receptor beta chain was documented in a study of PD-1 blockade in classical Hodgkin lymphoma (dated by TCRdb to 2020 to 2022). About the full investigation: Nivolumab dosing was 3 mg/kg intravenously every 2 weeks, continuing until either disease progression or unacceptable toxicity. A peripheral blood immune signature of response to PD-1 blockade in classical Hodgkin lymphoma was defined using TCR beta sequencing and CyTOF.

Overall study outcomes, separate from this receptor: Trial patients achieving complete response had baseline diversity similar to newly diagnosed patients, whereas partial responders and progressors had significantly lower diversity. Diversity was lower in patients who began nivolumab less than 1 year after ASCT, so these patients were left out of later analyses to avoid confounding by immune reconstitution. Baseline TCR diversity was reported to be lower in newly diagnosed patients than in healthy donors and to be lower still in relapsed/refractory patients. The study was restricted to a single clinical trial cohort, and the causes of repertoire differences, possibly disease activity or prior therapy, were left undefined. By C4D1, a significant rise was seen in CD4+ TCR diversity but not in CD8+ TCR diversity (p=0.0027 vs p=0.16), and the rise was most apparent among complete responders (p=0.02).

Genomic DNA was isolated using the Qiagen DNeasy kit from unsorted PBMCs as well as from negatively selected CD4+ and CD8+ fractions. TCR beta CDR3 regions were subjected to amplification by immunoSEQ multiplex PCR with primers that anneal to V and J segments. A synthetic immune receptor repertoire was used to minimize amplification bias, and any residual bias was removed computationally once sequencing was done. In the source study's methods: Repertoire diversity was quantified as the Shannon entropy index using custom Python scripts. Unsorted, CD4+ and CD8+ repertoires were examined separately, except in combined analyses, for which CD4+ and CD8+ sequences were merged in silico. A clone was considered expanded if an increase in frequency of at least 2-fold after treatment relative to C1D1 was found, and a pseudocount of 0.5 was applied to clones undetected at baseline. Clones with 0 or 1 copy at C1D1 were classified as singleton clones, and clones with 2 or more copies were classified as non-singleton clones. Clones expanded in unsorted samples were annotated as CD4+, CD8+ or unknown by matching protein sequences in sorted samples from the same patient. Wilcoxon tests on paired samples were used to test diversity changes from C1D1 to C4D1. Entries here come from immuneACCESS through TCRdb and include only in-frame sequences with V and J called. Some clones fail to appear in such tables; in the studies checked, an unresolved V gene covers under half of the shortfall, and the cause of the remainder is unknown. The V and J calls and clone size were taken over from that table, and D and trimming were inferred from the DNA. This sample gives tens of thousands of clones in total; roughly nine tenths of them show up just once. The ten largest clones take up around 8% of the sample.

A word on this clone: The target of this receptor is not known. Per-base qualities were not stored, and no clone one base away is much larger.

The sample's time point label, decoded: cycle 4 day 1 (C4D1), after less than 7 weeks of nivolumab. Every trial patient had relapsed after autologous stem cell transplantation, and cohorts A, B and C differed in prior brentuximab vedotin exposure. The trial cohort was composed of about 60 patients with relapsed/refractory classical Hodgkin lymphoma, for whom complete response, partial response or progressive disease was recorded as best overall response. In the multi-cohort phase II CheckMate 205 trial, trial patients received single-agent nivolumab. Best overall response was determined by an independent review committee according to the 2007 International Working Group response criteria. Trial PBMCs were obtained immediately prior to nivolumab initiation (C1D1) and on therapy at cycle 2 day 1 and cycle 4 day 1. After peripheral blood was drawn into 8 mL Vacutainer Cell Preparation Tubes, PBMCs were isolated by centrifugation and then cryopreserved.

V is trimmed back by 5 bases and J by 3 bases, and the junction contains 13 bases that no gene match accounts for. Spanning cysteine to phenylalanine, the CDR3 consists of 17 amino acids. The sequence is cut down to CDR3 DNA, 51 bases in frame from base 1. The germline V gene encodes CDR1 SGHVS and CDR2 FQNEAQ. The receptor was isolated from a human donor with classical Hodgkin lymphoma. Recombination connected TRBV7-8 to TRBJ2-4; 7 bases in between match TRBD2. This specimen consisted of peripheral blood mononuclear cells (PBMCs), obtained before the fourth cycle of nivolumab. The sequence in DNA is TGTGCCAGCAGCCCCTGGGTGGCGGGAGATCTCAAAAACATTCAGTACTTC. It is translated as CASSPWVAGDLKNIQYF. Extended through the reference TRBV7-8 and TRBJ2-4 proteins, this CDR3 yields the full variable domain: GAGVSQSPRYKVAKRGQDVALRCDPISGHVSLFWYQQALGQGPEFLTYFQNEAQLDKSGLPSDRFFAERPEGSVSTLKIQRTQQEDSAVYLCASSPWVAGDLKNIQYFGAGTRLSVL.